A single sample gave rise to the 31 T cell receptor beta chains below, sequenced in a study of early T cells in non-severe SARS-CoV-2 infection. TCRdb analysed the 5' RACE reads with MiXCR anew, one entry per CDR3 protein. The table lists tens of thousands of distinct CDR3 sequences, about 4.9% of them singletons. The specimen sequenced was whole blood. The receptors shown here come from an adult who was a healthcare worker with PCR-confirmed SARS-CoV-2 infection or an uninfected control (not recorded which).

This clonotype was picked up many times. The chain is built from TRBV7-9 and TRBJ2-1, with D tentatively TRBD1 (6 bases). The CDR3 has 16 amino acids. V was shortened by 1 base and J by 0 bases, with 10 bases between the two germline ends. CDR1 and CDR2 (germline): SEHNR, FQNEAQ (reference sequence). Here the CDR3 DNA reads TGTGCCAGCAGCTTAGAGGGGGACATCTCCTACAATGAGCAGTTCTTC. Translating it yields CASSLEGDISYNEQFF.

The V and J genes are TRBV5-1 and TRBJ2-2, with 10 positions matching TRBD1. After removal of 5 bases from V and 3 bases from J, the junction contained 4 bases not matched to a gene. Germline CDR1 and CDR2: SGHRS and YFSETQ. The CDR3 has 15 residues. The CDR3 region has the DNA TGCGCCAGCAGGACCGGGACAGGGGACACCGGGGAGCTGTTTTTT. It specifies CASRTGTGDTGELFF.

J is TRBJ1-1 and V is TRBV3-1; 7 bases fit TRBD1. The junction had 10 bases not matched to a gene; V was cut back by 5 bases and J by 10 bases. From germline, CDR1 is LGHDT and CDR2 YNNKEL (reference sequence). The CDR3 consists of 13 residues. CDR3 in amino acids: CASSSRTGWGAFF. For the CDR3, the DNA is TGTGCCAGCAGCTCCCGGACAGGCTGGGGAGCTTTCTTT.

The rearrangement links TRBV3-1 to TRBJ1-1; no clear D gene. With 5 bases removed from V and 6 bases from J, the gap between germline ends came to 16 bases. The V gene's germline CDR1 is LGHDT and CDR2 YNNKEL (reference sequence). The CDR3 extends over 14 amino acids. The CDR3 loop is CASSLIDGRAEAFF. The CDR3 nucleotides are TGTGCCAGCAGCTTAATCGACGGGCGGGCTGAAGCTTTCTTT.

This clonotype was counted between two and nine times. CDR3 sequence: CASSLTGLAGTNAPYEQYF. The DNA for the CDR3 is TGTGCCAGCAGCCTGACCGGACTAGCGGGAACCAACGCCCCCTACGAGCAGTACTTC. V is TRBV7-6 and J is TRBJ2-7; 12 bases agree with TRBD2. V gave up 5 bases and J gave up 2 bases; unmatched junction bases: 16. Germline CDR1 reads SGHVS; CDR2 reads FNYEAQ. The CDR3 spans 19 residues.

CDR3 in DNA: TGTGCCAGCAGTGAATCTCTACAGGTCTTCACAGATACGCAGTATTTT. Amino acid sequence: CASSESLQVFTDTQYF. This chain uses TRBV2 with TRBJ2-3, with D perhaps TRBD1 (5 bases). The ends were cut back, 2 bases at V and 2 bases at J, with 14 bases in the middle. This CDR3 region has 16 residues. CDR1 and CDR2 (germline): SNHLY, FYNNEI.

This clonotype was seen ten or more times. One end of the junction does not line up with germline, which may come from a read error. The rearrangement links TRBV30 to TRBJ1-3; 7 bases are shared with TRBD1. The CDR3 has 16 amino acids. Germline lookup yields CDR1 GTSNPN and CDR2 SVGIG (reference sequence). The CDR3 here is CAWRKGQQISENTIYF. DNA for the CDR3: TGTGCCTGGAGGAAGGGACAGCAGATCTCTGAAAACACCATATATTTT.

This clonotype has ten or more counts. The chain combines TRBV9 with TRBJ2-7; 7 bases agree with TRBD2. Germline V gene data show CDR1 as SGDLS and CDR2 as YYNGEE. V shed 2 bases and J 0 bases; nucleotides not matched to a gene: 5. The CDR3 has 15 residues. CDR3 coding DNA: TGTGCCAGCAGCGTCCGGGACTATAGCTCCTACGAGCAGTACTTC. Its translation is CASSVRDYSSYEQYF.

This clonotype was observed many times. This sequence joins TRBV7-9 and TRBJ2-3; TRBD1 might be the D (5 bases). Between the trimmed V and J ends, which lost 1 base and 3 bases, there was a span of 5 bases. This CDR3 region has 13 residues. Germline V gene lookup returns CDR1 SEHNR and CDR2 FQNEAQ (reference sequence). CDR3 sequence: CASSLEGTDTQYF. CDR3 in DNA: TGTGCCAGCAGCTTAGAGGGGACAGATACGCAGTATTTT.

This clonotype was seen many times. The chain links TRBV29-1 to TRBJ2-1; D is possibly TRBD1 or TRBD2 (5 bases each). The CDR3 extends over 12 amino acids. V was clipped by 6 bases and J by 6 bases, with 12 bases between them. The germline V gene has CDR1 SQVTM and CDR2 ANQGSEA. This chain's CDR3 is CSVGRGGNEQFF. CDR3 bases: TGCAGCGTGGGGCGTGGGGGCAATGAGCAGTTCTTC.

On this clonotype itself: This may be a read error: a much more frequent sequence differs by one nucleotide. The chain has TRBV11-2 and TRBJ1-1; unclear D gene. The CDR3 has 13 amino acids. Trimming removed 7 bases at V and 0 bases at J, with 9 bases between. Germline CDR1 is SGHAT and CDR2 is FQNNGV. The DNA for the CDR3 is TGTGCCAGCAACCCCATCCTGAACACTGAAGCTTTCTTT. It encodes CASNPILNTEAFF.

This clonotype was detected only a few times. CDR3 loop: CASSQRSSTPDTQYF. The CDR3, as DNA: TGTGCCAGCAGCCAAAGATCCTCGACTCCTGATACGCAGTATTTT. This chain connects TRBV3-2 to TRBJ2-3. TRBV3-2 corresponds to a pseudogene. The CDR3 length is 15 residues.

This clonotype was detected ten times or more. The chain links TRBV5-5 to TRBJ2-7, with TRBD1 identical over 9 bases. The CDR3 has 17 residues. V shed 4 bases, J shed 3 bases, and the junction held 14 bases outside the gene matches. The germline CDR1 and CDR2 sequences are SGHKS and YYEKEE (reference sequence). The CDR3 DNA reads as TGTGCCAGCAGCGTGACAGGGGGTCTCAATCCGAACTACGAGCAGTACTTC. This gives the protein CASSVTGGLNPNYEQYF.

This clonotype has ten or more counts. The chain carries TRBV5-4 and TRBJ2-7; either TRBD1 or TRBD2 may fit D (5 bases each). CDR1 is SGHNT, CDR2 YYREEE, per germline (reference sequence). The germline V and J ends were trimmed by 4 bases and 1 base, with 15 bases remaining between them. CDR3 length equals 15 residues. CDR3 in DNA: TGTGCCAGCAGCCCTCCGGGACGGATGTCCTACGAGCAGTACTTC. Amino acid sequence: CASSPPGRMSYEQYF.

The chain combines TRBV6-1 with TRBJ1-6, with 10 nucleotides matching TRBD1. Germline V gene lookup returns CDR1 MNHNS and CDR2 SASEGT. Trimming cost V 4 bases and J 9 bases; bases outside gene matches: 6. There are 15 residues in the CDR3. CDR3: CASSASDRGRSPLHF. The CDR3 nucleotides read TGTGCCAGCAGTGCGTCAGACAGGGGGCGTTCACCCCTCCACTTT.

This chain uses TRBV30 with TRBJ1-1; 8 nucleotides agree with TRBD1. The germline V gene encodes CDR1 GTSNPN and CDR2 SVGIG (reference sequence). Losses at the gene ends were 1 base for V and 5 bases for J; bases not matched to a gene: 9. The CDR3 sequence is 15 residues long. The CDR3 coding sequence is TGTGCCTGGAGTGCCCGGACAGGGAAGGAGACTGAAGCTTTCTTT. Its protein is CAWSARTGKETEAFF.

The chain employs TRBV5-1 and TRBJ2-3; D not certain. Trimming stripped 1 base from V and 1 base from J, with 4 bases between. Germline V lookup: CDR1 SGHRS, CDR2 YFSETQ. This CDR3 is 13 amino acids long. As DNA, the CDR3 is TGCGCCAGCAGCTTGAGCGGCACAGATACGCAGTATTTT. Residues: CASSLSGTDTQYF.

This clonotype came up many times. The rearrangement links TRBV7-8 to TRBJ2-2; maybe TRBD1 (5 bases). The V and J ends lost 6 bases and 3 bases respectively, with 14 bases between them. The CDR3 has 15 residues. Germline V lookup: CDR1 SGHVS, CDR2 FQNEAQ. The CDR3 here is CASRGAGRDTGELFF. DNA for the CDR3: TGTGCCAGCAGAGGGGCAGGAAGGGACACCGGGGAGCTGTTTTTT.

This clonotype has just a few counts. The chain combines TRBV29-1 with TRBJ1-6; 8 positions match TRBD1. With 7 bases clipped from V and 7 bases from J, the junction kept 6 bases outside the gene matches. The length of the CDR3 is 13 residues. From germline, CDR1 is SQVTM and CDR2 ANQGSEA. The CDR3 loop reads CSAQRDRNSPLHF. CDR3 DNA: TGCAGCGCTCAGCGGGACAGGAATTCACCCCTCCACTTT.

V usage is TRBV12-5 and J usage is TRBJ2-1, with D possibly matching TRBD2 (6 bases). Trimming took off 0 bases at V and 0 bases at J, with 12 bases between the two ends. The CDR3 consists of 17 residues. Germline V lookup: CDR1 LGHNT, CDR2 FRNRAP. The CDR3, as DNA: TGTGCTAGTGGTTTGGTCATGGGGGGACGCTCCTACAATGAGCAGTTCTTC. Residues: CASGLVMGGRSYNEQFF.

This clonotype was detected ten times or more. CDR3 loop: CSAKRGTSTDTQYF. The CDR3 nucleotides read TGCAGTGCAAAGAGGGGGACTAGCACAGATACGCAGTATTTT. The V gene is TRBV20-1, the J gene TRBJ2-3; either TRBD1 or TRBD2 may fit D (6 bases each). The V and J ends lost 6 bases and 0 bases respectively, with 13 bases between them. This CDR3 has 14 residues. Germline-derived CDR1 and CDR2 are DFQATT and SNEGSKA (reference sequence).

The table lists this clonotype with many counts. The V gene is TRBV2, the J gene TRBJ2-2; perhaps D is TRBD1 or TRBD2 (5 bases each). Germline CDR1 SNHLY, CDR2 FYNNEI. With 5 bases removed from V and 0 bases from J, the gap between germline ends came to 13 bases. The CDR3 is made up of 16 amino acids. Here the CDR3 DNA reads TGTGCCAGCAGTTCGCCGGGACGGACGAACACCGGGGAGCTGTTTTTT. It yields the protein CASSSPGRTNTGELFF. The complete variable domain, with remaining parts taken from reference TRBV2 and TRBJ2-2, reads EPEVTQTPSHQVTQMGQEVILRCVPISNHLYFYWYRQILGQKVEFLVSFYNNEISEKSEIFDDQFSVERPDGSNFTLKIRSTKLEDSAMYFCASSSPGRTNTGELFFGEGSRLTVL.

This clonotype was seen many times. The chain carries TRBV14 and TRBJ2-5; D remains ambiguous. Trimming took off 5 bases at V and 5 bases at J, with 12 bases between the two ends. There are 13 residues in the CDR3. From germline, CDR1 is SGHDN and CDR2 FVKESK. The CDR3 nucleotides read TGTGCCAGCAGCGCGGCAGCCCGGGAGACCCAGTACTTC. It encodes CASSAAARETQYF.

With regard to this clonotype: Since a much larger clone is just one base distant, this may be a read error. No conserved phenylalanine or tryptophan ends this CDR3, so it is likely a read error. The V and J genes are TRBV7-9 and TRBJ2-1, with D possibly matching TRBD2 (5 bases). CDR3 length equals 13 residues. From germline, CDR1 is SEHNR and CDR2 FQNEAQ (reference sequence). Trimming left V 6 bases short and J 6 bases short, with 12 bases between. This chain's CDR3 is CASRRTVPNEQFS. CDR3 coding DNA: TGTGCCAGCAGAAGGACTGTTCCCAATGAGCAGTTCTCC.

The table lists this clonotype with many counts. Here the CDR3 reads CASSHWGRVEQFF. The CDR3 coding sequence is TGCGCCAGCAGCCACTGGGGCCGGGTTGAGCAGTTCTTC. The genes are TRBV4-3 and TRBJ2-1; tentatively, D is TRBD1 (5 bases). The germline V gene has CDR1 LGHNA and CDR2 YSLEER. The CDR3 has 13 amino acids. With 3 bases removed from V and 9 bases from J, the gap between germline ends came to 12 bases.

This clonotype was counted at least ten times. V is TRBV12-3 or TRBV12-4 and J is TRBJ1-4, with a possible D match to TRBD1 (5 bases). V lost 3 bases to trimming and J lost 6 bases, with 11 bases between them. CDR3 size: 14 residues. DNA for the CDR3: TGTGCCAGCAGTTTGGGACCCGCTGATGAAAAACTGTTTTTT. Translation: CASSLGPADEKLFF.

This clonotype occurred many times. The chain combines TRBV5-4 with TRBJ2-2; 8 bases align to TRBD1. The CDR3 length is 17 residues. Per germline, CDR1 SGHNT and CDR2 YYREEE (reference sequence). Trimming cost V 0 bases and J 1 base; bases outside gene matches: 5. CDR3 coding DNA: TGTGCCAGCAGCTTGGGGGCCGGGACAGGGAACACCGGGGAGCTGTTTTTT. Protein sequence: CASSLGAGTGNTGELFF.

The CDR3 is CASSSGTAFNYGYTF. In DNA form, the CDR3 reads TGTGCCAGTAGTTCTGGGACAGCCTTTAACTATGGCTACACCTTC. The rearrangement uses TRBV19 and TRBJ1-2, with 7 bases lining up with TRBD1. V shed 5 bases, J shed 1 base, and the junction held 7 bases outside the gene matches. The CDR3 is 15 residues long. Germline V lookup: CDR1 LNHDA, CDR2 SQIVND (reference sequence).

The chain is built from TRBV20-1 and TRBJ2-1, with TRBD2 matching 9 bases. The germline gives CDR1 DFQATT, CDR2 SNEGSKA (reference sequence). With V trimmed by 5 bases and J by 6 bases, 8 bases remained unmatched. This CDR3 has 14 amino acids. The CDR3 loop reads CSAVSGRGGNEQFF. The CDR3 DNA sequence: TGCAGTGCTGTTAGCGGGAGAGGGGGCAATGAGCAGTTCTTC.

This clonotype has only a few counts. This chain joins TRBV7-9 and TRBJ1-5; 9 bases map to TRBD1. The germline gives CDR1 SEHNR, CDR2 FQNEAQ (reference sequence). The CDR3 contains 16 residues. J gave up 3 bases and V 3 bases, and 6 bases lay outside the gene matches. This chain's CDR3 is CASSFTGTGLNQPQHF. CDR3 bases: TGTGCCAGCAGCTTTACCGGGACAGGGCTCAATCAGCCCCAGCATTTT.

V usage is TRBV6-6 and J usage is TRBJ2-7; TRBD1 matches at 8 bases. Germline CDR1 is MNHNY and CDR2 is SVGAGI (reference sequence). The J segment lost 3 bases and the V segment lost 2 bases, leaving 3 bases of the junction unmatched. The CDR3 runs 14 residues. The CDR3 protein is CASSYTDRGYEQYF. The CDR3 DNA sequence: TGTGCCAGCAGTTACACCGACAGGGGCTACGAGCAGTACTTC.